The present T cell receptor (beta chain) was sequenced within a study of beta chain features in type 1 diabetes. Between the trimmed V and J ends, which lost 1 base and 4 bases, there was a span of 13 bases. The germline V gene has CDR1 SGHTA and CDR2 FQGNSA. The CDR3 has 15 amino acids. Sequencing targeted expressed TCRB transcripts, as all isolated RNA had been reverse transcribed. An average of around 3.5 million reads was obtained for naive, central memory and regulatory T cell samples. Profiling relied on immunoSEQ multiplex PCR, and the TCRdb table lists in-frame clones only, not all of them. The repertoire holds almost 350,000 clones, with less than 20% as singletons. Notes on the study in general: A closer apparent resemblance between naive, central memory and Treg TCRB repertoires was seen in patients than in healthy donors. The study notes PCR might favor shorter templates equally in patients and controls.

Averaging approximately 120 mL, one heparinised blood draw came from each individual donor. To note about this clone: The target antigen is unknown.

This TCR derives from a woman under 30 in good health. The sample comprised naive CD4+ T cells from blood. The chain combines TRBV7-2 with TRBJ1-1; a weak D match, TRBD1 (5 bases). The CDR3 loop reads CASSLVSAGSTEAFF. The CDR3 DNA sequence: TGTGCCAGCAGCTTAGTTTCGGCAGGGTCCACTGAAGCTTTCTTT.